Each of the 12 T cell receptor beta chains below was sequenced from the same sample in a study of cytomegalovirus exposure and HLA in healthy donors. The PCR contained 60 Vbeta and 13 Jbeta primers. Only in-frame clones appear in the TCRdb table, and some are missing; sequencing was by immunoSEQ multiplex PCR. Found here are some 190,000 clones, about 82% of them singletons; the top ten hold approximately 2%. The source material was PBMCs. The receptors come from a woman between 25 and 40 years old in good health and CMV-seronegative.

This rearrangement joins TRBV10-3 to TRBJ1-1, with 8 bases fitting TRBD1. The CDR3 spans 16 residues. The germline V gene encodes CDR1 ENHRY and CDR2 SYGVKD. The V segment lost 0 bases and the J segment 4 bases; nucleotides outside the gene matches: 7. CDR3 DNA: TGTGCCATCAGTGAGTCGTCAGGGGGCAGGGGCACTGAAGCTTTCTTT. Amino acid sequence: CAISESSGGRGTEAFF.

The gene calls are TRBV19 and TRBJ1-2; 7 nucleotides line up with TRBD1. From germline, CDR1 is LNHDA and CDR2 SQIVND (reference sequence). Trimming at V came to 7 bases and at J to 0 bases, leaving 8 bases not matched to a gene. There are 15 residues in the CDR3. The CDR3 region has the DNA TGTGCCAGTAATTGGGACAGCTTAGCTAACTATGGCTACACCTTC. Translating it yields CASNWDSLANYGYTF.

The gene calls are TRBV5-1 and TRBJ2-3; no clear D gene. The germline V gene has CDR1 SGHRS and CDR2 YFSETQ. Trimming took off 0 bases at V and 2 bases at J, with 10 bases between the two ends. The CDR3 sequence is 15 residues long. Written as DNA, the CDR3 is TGCGCCAGCAGCTTGGCAGGCAGGTACACAGATACGCAGTATTTT. This encodes CASSLAGRYTDTQYF.

The chain employs TRBV5-5 and TRBJ1-5, with D uncertain. Trimming cost V 0 bases and J 4 bases, with 8 bases left between them. Germline assignment: CDR1 SGHKS and CDR2 YYEKEE (reference sequence). This CDR3 has 14 amino acids. The CDR3 DNA reads as TGTGCCAGCAGCTTGGGGGCGGGGAATCAGCCCCAGCATTTT. Residues: CASSLGAGNQPQHF.

This sequence joins TRBV5-1 and TRBJ1-2, with 8 bases that match TRBD1. V shed 4 bases, J shed 3 bases, and the junction held 8 bases outside the gene matches. CDR1 and CDR2 from the germline V gene are SGHRS and YFSETQ. The CDR3 is made up of 15 amino acids. For the CDR3, the DNA is TGCGCCAGCAGCCTCGACAGGGGACGGCACTATGGCTACACCTTC. This sequence encodes CASSLDRGRHYGYTF. Complete variable domain (other parts from reference TRBV5-1 and TRBJ1-2): KAGVTQTPRYLIKTRGQQVTLSCSPISGHRSVSWYQQTPGQGLQFLFEYFSETQRNKGNFPGRFSGRQFSNSRSEMNVSTLELGDSALYLCASSLDRGRHYGYTFGSGTRLTVV.

V gene TRBV7-9 combines with J gene TRBJ2-1, with D possibly TRBD1 on 5 matching bases. The CDR3 covers 18 residues. V shed 2 bases and J shed 8 bases, with 25 bases lying between them. Per the germline V gene, CDR1 is SEHNR and CDR2 is FQNEAQ (reference sequence). The CDR3 here is CASSLSVQAAALGDEQFF. The CDR3 coding sequence is TGTGCCAGCAGCTTATCTGTACAGGCTGCTGCCCTAGGTGATGAGCAGTTCTTC.

A remark on this clone: One end of the junction is discordant with germline, which a read error may explain. Other DNA sequences in the same sample also yield this CDR3. The CDR3 DNA reads TGTGCCTGGTCAGGGAATAATTCCCCCCTCCACTTT. Translating gives CAWSGNNSPLHF. The chain combines TRBV30 with TRBJ1-6; the D gene is possibly TRBD1 (5 bases). The CDR3 loop spans 12 amino acids. Looked up from germline, CDR1 is GTSNPN and CDR2 is SVGIG (reference sequence).

This clone was counted a few times. The chain employs TRBV30 and TRBJ1-4, with 7 bases matching TRBD1. The V and J ends lost 0 bases and 8 bases, in that order; junction bases with no gene match: 9. CDR1 and CDR2 from the germline V gene are GTSNPN and SVGIG (reference sequence). This CDR3 has 15 amino acids. CDR3 in DNA: TGTGCCTGGAGTGTCCCGACAGGGCGCGCCGAAAAACTGTTTTTT. It yields the protein CAWSVPTGRAEKLFF.

The chain links TRBV10-3 to TRBJ1-1; D is perhaps TRBD1 (5 bases). V lost 8 bases, J lost 5 bases, and 15 bases lay in between. This CDR3 has 13 residues. Germline assignment: CDR1 ENHRY and CDR2 SYGVKD. The CDR3: CAIDAGRGTEAFF. CDR3 sequence (DNA): TGTGCCATCGACGCGGGGAGGGGTACTGAAGCTTTCTTT.

The chain combines TRBV7-6 with TRBJ1-4; the D is unclear. This CDR3 has 16 amino acids. Trimming removed 2 bases at V and 0 bases at J, with 10 bases between. Germline CDR1 is SGHVS and CDR2 is FNYEAQ. CDR3 in amino acids: CASSLKSPATNEKLFF. The CDR3 nucleotides are TGTGCCAGCAGCTTAAAATCCCCAGCAACTAATGAAAAACTGTTTTTT.

Only a few counts were recorded for this clone. The chain combines TRBV4-2 with TRBJ2-7; 8 nucleotides match TRBD2. Unmatched junction bases numbered 18, after V lost 3 bases and J lost 5 bases. The CDR3 runs 18 residues. Germline CDR1 reads LGHNA; CDR2 reads YNFKEQ. Written as DNA, the CDR3 is TGTGCCAGCAGCCAGCACCTGCCGGGACTAGAAGAATCCCACGAGCAGTACTTC. It translates to CASSQHLPGLEESHEQYF.

This clone has more than one count but fewer than ten. This chain joins TRBV5-1 and TRBJ1-5, with 8 bases that match TRBD1. Germline CDR1 is SGHRS and CDR2 is YFSETQ. The CDR3 consists of 15 residues. V was clipped by 0 bases and J by 4 bases; unmatched bases: 3. The CDR3 loop reads CASSLDDRGNQPQHF. In nucleotides, the CDR3 is TGCGCCAGCAGCTTGGACGACAGGGGTAATCAGCCCCAGCATTTT.